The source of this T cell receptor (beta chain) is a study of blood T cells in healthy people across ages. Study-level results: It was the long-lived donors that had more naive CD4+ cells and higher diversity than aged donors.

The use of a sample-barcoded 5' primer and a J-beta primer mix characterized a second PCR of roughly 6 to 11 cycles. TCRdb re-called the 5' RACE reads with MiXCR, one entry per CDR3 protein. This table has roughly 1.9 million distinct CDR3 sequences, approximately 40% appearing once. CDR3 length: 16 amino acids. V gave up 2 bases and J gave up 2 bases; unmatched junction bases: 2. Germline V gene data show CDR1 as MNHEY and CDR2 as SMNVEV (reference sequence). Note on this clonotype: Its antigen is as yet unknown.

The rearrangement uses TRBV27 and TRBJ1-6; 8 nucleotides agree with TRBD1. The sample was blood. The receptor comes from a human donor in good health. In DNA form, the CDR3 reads TGTGCCAGCAGTTTACTACAGGGGGCCTATAATTCACCCCTCCACTTT. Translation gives CASSLLQGAYNSPLHF.